This is a list of T cell receptor beta chains from one sample in a study of blood T cells in healthy people across ages. TCRdb reanalysed the 5' RACE reads using MiXCR and keeps one entry per CDR3 protein. The data hold just over 800,000 distinct CDR3 sequences, with approximately 59% observed a single time. Sequencing used blood. The receptor source for this set is a man younger than 45 in good health. The CDR3 runs from the conserved cysteine through the conserved F or W. Fields, in order: D gene, clone size, V gene, J gene, CDR3 DNA, CDR3 protein. A D gene is named only where the DNA matches it firmly. Rows may omit the clone size; those that give it use once, few, many or a size class.

>NA|NA|TRBV2|TRBJ1-2
TGTGCCAGCAGTGATGCGGGAGATCCTAACTATGGCTACACCTTC
CASSDAGDPNYGYTF
>NA|NA|TRBV28|TRBJ2-5
TGTGCCAGCACCCTTGACATCAACCAAGAGACCCAGTACTTC
CASTLDINQETQYF
>TRBD2|NA|TRBV4-2|TRBJ2-7
TGTGCCAGCAGCAGCGGGGATCGGTACGAGCAGTACTTC
CASSSGDRYEQYF
>NA|NA|TRBV7-2|TRBJ1-5
TGTGCCAGCAGCTTAGACGGGGATAATCAGCCCCAGCATTTT
CASSLDGDNQPQHF
>NA|NA|TRBV14|TRBJ1-2
TGTGCCAGCAGCCAAGTGGGCGGCAGCAACTATGGCTACACCTTC
CASSQVGGSNYGYTF
>TRBD2|NA|TRBV6-2/TRBV6-3|TRBJ2-6
TGTGCCAGCAGCCTCGGGACTAGCTCTGGGGCCAACGTCCTGACTTTC
CASSLGTSSGANVLTF
>TRBD2|NA|TRBV7-9|TRBJ2-3
TGTGCCAGCACCCCCAGCGGGGCAGAGGGTACGCAGTATTTT
CASTPSGAEGTQYF
>TRBD1|NA|TRBV11-1|TRBJ2-1
TGTGCCAGCAGGCCCACAGGGGGTCACAATGAGCAGTTCTTC
CASRPTGGHNEQFF
>TRBD2|NA|TRBV20-1|TRBJ2-3
TGCAGTGCTCTCCCTAGCGGAGCAATTCGTACGCAGTATTTT
CSALPSGAIRTQYF
>TRBD1|NA|TRBV20-1|TRBJ1-1
TGCAGCTTTCACAGGGGAGTGAGCACTGAAGCTTTCTTT
CSFHRGVSTEAFF
>TRBD1|few|TRBV5-1|TRBJ2-7
TGCGCCAGCAGCTTGTTTTGGGACAGAAGCTCCTACGAGCAGTACTTC
CASSLFWDRSSYEQYF
>NA|NA|TRBV12-5|TRBJ2-3
TGTGCTAGTGGTGGGAATGCACGAACAGCTACGCAGTATTTT
CASGGNARTATQYF
>NA|NA|TRBV15|TRBJ1-1
TGTGCCACCAGCAGAGGGTTAGGGGACACTGAAGCTTTCTTT
CATSRGLGDTEAFF
>TRBD1|NA|TRBV7-8|TRBJ2-3
TGTGCCAGCAGCGACCGGACAGGCCCTGATACGCAGTATTTT
CASSDRTGPDTQYF
>NA|few|TRBV29-1|TRBJ1-2
TGCAGCGTTGAATTTGGGGATTATGGCTACACCTTC
CSVEFGDYGYTF
>NA|NA|TRBV12-3/TRBV12-4|TRBJ2-3
TGTGCCAGCAGTTCCCACGGGGCGGGCACAGATACGCAGTATTTT
CASSSHGAGTDTQYF
>NA|NA|TRBV9|TRBJ2-5
TGTGCCAGCAGCGTAGCCGGAGTCCACCAAGAGACCCAGTACTTC
CASSVAGVHQETQYF
>NA|few|TRBV28|TRBJ2-1
TGTGCCAGCCACAGGTACAATGAGCAGTTCTTC
CASHRYNEQFF
>NA|few|TRBV25-1|TRBJ1-2
TGTGCCAGCAGTGAATGGGGGGCCGGGGTTAACTATGGCTACACCTTC
CASSEWGAGVNYGYTF
>NA|few|TRBV7-2|TRBJ2-7
TGTGCCAGCAGCAATGTGGGGGTCCCCTCCTACGAGCAGTACTTC
CASSNVGVPSYEQYF
>TRBD1|NA|TRBV7-9|TRBJ2-1
TGTGCCAGCAGCTTTGGGGGACAGTACAATGAGCAGTTCTTC
CASSFGGQYNEQFF
>TRBD2|once|TRBV7-2|TRBJ2-7
TGTGCCAGCAGCTTTTTGGAGGGACTACGGGTCAACGAGCAGTACTTC
CASSFLEGLRVNEQYF
>NA|NA|TRBV14|TRBJ2-2
TGTGCCAGCAGGTTACAGGGCTCCGGGGAGCTGTTTTTT
CASRLQGSGELFF
>TRBD2|NA|TRBV7-2|TRBJ2-3
TGTGCCAGCAGCCCGGGCGGGGGGGCGGCGGCAAATACGCAGTATTTT
CASSPGGGAAANTQYF
>TRBD1|NA|TRBV6-5|TRBJ2-4
TGTGCCAGCAGTAATACAGGGGGACTAGCCAAAAACATTCAGTACTTC
CASSNTGGLAKNIQYF
>TRBD2|NA|TRBV27|TRBJ2-3
TGTGCCAGCAGCCAACTAGCGGGGGGTCTCACAGATACGCAGTATTTT
CASSQLAGGLTDTQYF
>NA|NA|TRBV28|TRBJ1-5
TGCGCCAGCAGCCCCGGGACAAACAGCAATCAGCCCCAGCATTTT
CASSPGTNSNQPQHF
>NA|NA|TRBV9|TRBJ2-1
TGTGCCAGCAGCCCCCACCTATCCAGGGCCCGGAGAGCCGATGAGCAGTTCTTC
CASSPHLSRARRADEQFF
>NA|NA|TRBV29-1|TRBJ1-2
TGCAGCGTTGAAGATTTGGGACGGCTGAATCTTAACTATGGCTACACCTTC
CSVEDLGRLNLNYGYTF
>NA|NA|TRBV7-2|TRBJ1-4
TGTGCCAGCAGCTTAACGGGGGCGCGAGAAAAACTGTTTTTT
CASSLTGAREKLFF
>TRBD2|few|TRBV5-1|TRBJ2-5
TGCGCCAGCAGCTATAGCGGGGGGACCCTGGAGACCCAGTACTTC
CASSYSGGTLETQYF
>NA|once|TRBV20-1|TRBJ1-5
TGCAGTGCTAGAGGTGCAGGGTACAATGAGCCCCAGCATTTT
CSARGAGYNEPQHF
>NA|few|TRBV12-3/TRBV12-4|TRBJ1-2
TGTGCCAGCAGTTTTGGTGTGGGGCTAGCTAACTATGGCTACACCTTC
CASSFGVGLANYGYTF
>TRBD1|NA|TRBV29-1|TRBJ2-7
TGCAGCGGCGGACAGGGCAGCTCCTACGAGCAGTACTTC
CSGGQGSSYEQYF
>TRBD1|NA|TRBV2|TRBJ2-7
TGTGCCAGCAAGAGGGACAGGGACTACGAGCGGTACTTC
CASKRDRDYERYF
>NA|NA|TRBV7-2|TRBJ2-7
TGTGCCAGCAGCTCATACCTTGGACAGTCCTACGAGCAGTACTTC
CASSSYLGQSYEQYF
>TRBD1|NA|TRBV28|TRBJ2-5
TGTGCCAGCAGTTTACCCGGGACAGGGAAAGAGACCCAGTACTTC
CASSLPGTGKETQYF
>TRBD2|many|TRBV7-9|TRBJ2-3
TGTGCCAGCAGCTTCCTACTAGCGCGAGATACGCAGTATTTT
CASSFLLARDTQYF
>NA|many|TRBV7-2|TRBJ2-1
TGTGCCAGCGAGGGGAACCACAATGAGCAGTTCTTC
CASEGNHNEQFF
>NA|NA|TRBV7-9|TRBJ2-5
TGTGCCAGCAGCTCCTTCAGGGAGATGGGGAAAGAGACCCAGTACTTC
CASSSFREMGKETQYF
>NA|NA|TRBV29-1|TRBJ2-5
TGCAGCGTGGCCCAGACAGTACAAGAGACCCAGTACTTC
CSVAQTVQETQYF
>NA|NA|TRBV6-2/TRBV6-3|TRBJ2-7
TGTGCCAGCAGTTGGGGTCAGACAGGTACCTACGAGCAGTACTTC
CASSWGQTGTYEQYF
>TRBD1|NA|TRBV29-1|TRBJ1-2
TGCAGCGTTGAACCACAGGGGCTCGGGGGGGGCTACACCTTC
CSVEPQGLGGGYTF
>TRBD1|many|TRBV7-9|TRBJ1-2
TGTGCCAGCAGTTTATCAGGACAGGGATATGGCTACACCTTC
CASSLSGQGYGYTF
>NA|NA|TRBV5-1|TRBJ1-4
TGCGCCAGCAGCTTGGCCGGGATGGAACTGTTTTTT
CASSLAGMELFF
>NA|NA|TRBV6-5|TRBJ1-1
TGTGCCAGCATTCCCCGGGCAGTGGAAACGGACACTGAAGCTTTCTTT
CASIPRAVETDTEAFF
>TRBD2|NA|TRBV9|TRBJ2-1
TGTGCCAGCAGCGAGGGTTTAGCGGGGGGGAGCTCCTACAATGAGCAGTTCTTC
CASSEGLAGGSSYNEQFF
>NA|NA|TRBV4-1|TRBJ2-5
TGCGCCAGCAGCCAAGTCTTAAGGGGCGAGGAGACCCAGTACTTC
CASSQVLRGEETQYF
>NA|NA|TRBV20-1|TRBJ2-7
TGCAGTGCTAGCCGGGGGTCGGTAGGCTACGAGCAGTACTTC
CSASRGSVGYEQYF
>TRBD1|NA|TRBV5-1|TRBJ2-3
TGCGCCAGCAGCTTAGACAGGGAAAACACAGATACGCAGTATTTT
CASSLDRENTDTQYF
>NA|once|TRBV7-6|TRBJ2-1
TGTGCCAGCAGTTACGCCGGGACCACCGTCAACAATGAGCAGTTCTTC
CASSYAGTTVNNEQFF
>NA|NA|TRBV29-1|TRBJ2-1
TGCAGCGCCGTGGGGGGCCGGGGGAATGAGCAGTTCTTC
CSAVGGRGNEQFF
>NA|many|TRBV20-1|TRBJ2-5
TGCAGTGCTCGCCAAGAGACCCAGTACTTC
CSARQETQYF